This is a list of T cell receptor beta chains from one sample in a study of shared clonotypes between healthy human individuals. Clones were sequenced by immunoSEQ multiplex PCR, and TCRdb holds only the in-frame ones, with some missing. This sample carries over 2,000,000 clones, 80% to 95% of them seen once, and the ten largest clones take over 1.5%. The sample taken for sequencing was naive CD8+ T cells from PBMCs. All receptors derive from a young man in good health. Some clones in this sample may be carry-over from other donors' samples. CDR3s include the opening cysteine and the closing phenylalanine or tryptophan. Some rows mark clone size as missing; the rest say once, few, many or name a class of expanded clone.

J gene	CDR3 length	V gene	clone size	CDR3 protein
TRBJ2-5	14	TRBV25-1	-	CASSDLLPRETQYF
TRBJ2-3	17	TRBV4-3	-	CASSQELTGAEADTQYF
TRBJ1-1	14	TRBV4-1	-	CASSQAGGNTEAFF
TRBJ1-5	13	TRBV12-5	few	CASGRDSNQPQHF
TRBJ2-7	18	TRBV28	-	CASSIVAGGLTNSYEQYF
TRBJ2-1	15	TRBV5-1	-	CASSLEGLTYNEQFF
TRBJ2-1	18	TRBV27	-	CASSWGQLAGGPGDEQFF
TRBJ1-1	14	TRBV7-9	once	CASSIDVGDTEAFF
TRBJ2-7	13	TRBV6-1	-	CAGSRAGSNEQYF
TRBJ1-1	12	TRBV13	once	CASSFGRTEAFF
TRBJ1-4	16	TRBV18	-	CASSPEGRFRSEKLFF
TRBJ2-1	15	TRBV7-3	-	CASSSLAGAGNEQFF
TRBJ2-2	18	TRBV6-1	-	CASSEWKGGPFNTGELFF